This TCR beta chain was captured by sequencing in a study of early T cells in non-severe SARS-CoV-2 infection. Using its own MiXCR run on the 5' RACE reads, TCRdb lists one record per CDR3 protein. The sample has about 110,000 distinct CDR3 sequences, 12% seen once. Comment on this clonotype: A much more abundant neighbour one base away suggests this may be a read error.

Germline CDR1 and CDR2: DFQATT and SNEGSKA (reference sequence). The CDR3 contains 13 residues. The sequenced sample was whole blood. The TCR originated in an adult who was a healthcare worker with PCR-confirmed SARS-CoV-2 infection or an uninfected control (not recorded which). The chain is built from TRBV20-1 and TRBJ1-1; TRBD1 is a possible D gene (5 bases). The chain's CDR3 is CSVTGATNTEVFF. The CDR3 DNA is TGCAGTGTTACCGGGGCTACGAACACTGAAGTTTTCTTT.